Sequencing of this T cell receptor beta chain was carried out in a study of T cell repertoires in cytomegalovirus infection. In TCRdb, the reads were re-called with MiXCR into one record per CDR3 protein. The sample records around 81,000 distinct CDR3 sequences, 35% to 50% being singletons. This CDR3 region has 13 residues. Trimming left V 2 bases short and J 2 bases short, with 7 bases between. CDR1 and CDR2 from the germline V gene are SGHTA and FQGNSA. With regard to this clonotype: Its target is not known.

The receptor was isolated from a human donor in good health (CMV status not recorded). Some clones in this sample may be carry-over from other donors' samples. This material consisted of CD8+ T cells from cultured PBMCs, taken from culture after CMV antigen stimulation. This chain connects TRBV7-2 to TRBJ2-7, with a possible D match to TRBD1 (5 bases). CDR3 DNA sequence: TGTGCCAGCAGCTTATGGGGCACCTACGAGCAGTACTTC. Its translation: CASSLWGTYEQYF.